These 25 T cell receptor beta chains share one sample of origin, sequenced in a study of a mutant IDH1 vaccine in newly diagnosed glioma. Described time point: week 11, during vaccination. Vaccine doses each comprised 300 ug of mutant IDH1 20-mer peptide, with topical imiquimod. Their antigens are not known. TCRdb's copy holds only in-frame clones and misses some; the assay was immunoSEQ multiplex PCR. Here the sample spans some 120,000 clones, just under 80% being singletons. Sequencing was performed on PBMCs, taken from a glioma patient whose treatment included an IDH1 peptide vaccine. The source of these receptors is a middle-aged man with glioma.

The gene calls are TRBV6-1 and TRBJ2-6; tentatively, D is TRBD1 (6 bases). This CDR3 has 16 residues. V lost 2 bases, J lost 4 bases, and 12 bases lay in between. Germline CDR1 reads MNHNS; CDR2 reads SASEGT. The CDR3 nucleotides read TGTGCCAGCAGTGAACTCACAGGGTCCGGGGCCAACGTCCTGACTTTC. It yields the protein CASSELTGSGANVLTF.

This clone was detected only once. The V and J genes are TRBV6-5 and TRBJ2-7; possibly TRBD1 for D (5 bases). V lost 2 bases to trimming and J lost 3 bases, with 11 bases between them. The CDR3 runs to 14 residues. Germline values: CDR1 MNHEY, CDR2 SVGAGI. The CDR3 protein is CASSYLDRNYEQYF. CDR3 coding DNA: TGTGCCAGCAGTTACCTAGACAGAAACTACGAGCAGTACTTC.

This clone came up once. This chain's CDR3 is CASSGGGLTYNEQFF. DNA for the CDR3: TGTGCCAGCAGTGGCGGGGGGTTAACCTACAATGAGCAGTTCTTC. The genes are TRBV2 and TRBJ2-1; 8 bases fit TRBD2. This CDR3 has 15 residues. The V gene end was trimmed by 4 bases and the J gene end by 2 bases; junction bases not matched to a gene: 4. CDR1 and CDR2 from the germline V gene are SNHLY and FYNNEI. The complete variable domain, with remaining parts taken from reference TRBV2 and TRBJ2-1, reads EPEVTQTPSHQVTQMGQEVILRCVPISNHLYFYWYRQILGQKVEFLVSFYNNEISEKSEIFDDQFSVERPDGSNFTLKIRSTKLEDSAMYFCASSGGGLTYNEQFFGPGTRLTVL.

The V and J genes are TRBV18 and TRBJ1-3; 8 bases match TRBD1. The V and J ends lost 3 bases and 0 bases, in that order; junction bases with no gene match: 10. This CDR3 is 18 amino acids long. The germline V gene has CDR1 KGHSH and CDR2 LQKENI. CDR3 DNA: TGTGCCAGCTCACCCACACAGGGGGGGCGAAGCTCTGGAAACACCATATATTTT. It translates to CASSPTQGGRSSGNTIYF.

J is TRBJ2-2 and V is TRBV19; 10 bases fit TRBD1. V shed 5 bases, J shed 2 bases, and the junction held 5 bases outside the gene matches. The CDR3 sequence is 16 residues long. Germline assignment: CDR1 LNHDA and CDR2 SQIVND (reference sequence). The CDR3 nucleotides are TGTGCCAGTAGTCACGGGACAGGGGCAAACACCGGGGAGCTGTTTTTT. The encoded protein is CASSHGTGANTGELFF.

The V and J genes are TRBV10-3 and TRBJ1-2, with a weak D call TRBD1 (6 bases). The CDR3 is 12 residues long. Germline CDR1 and CDR2: ENHRY and SYGVKD. Trimming removed 7 bases at V and 5 bases at J, with 11 bases between. Here the CDR3 DNA reads TGTGCCATCACTTCGGACAGTTATGGCTACACCTTC. Protein: CAITSDSYGYTF.

The rearrangement links TRBV6-6 to TRBJ1-2; D not certain. Germline loops: CDR1 MNHNY, CDR2 SVGAGI (reference sequence). V lost 8 bases and J lost 8, with 9 bases in between. CDR3 length: 10 amino acids. In nucleotides, the CDR3 is TGTGCCAGCCTGTCCGGCGGCTACACCTTC. Its protein product is CASLSGGYTF.

This clone was picked up a small number of times. The V and J genes are TRBV10-3 and TRBJ1-5; D unclear. V shed 0 bases and J shed 1 base, with 4 bases lying between them. CDR1 is ENHRY and CDR2 is SYGVKD in the germline V gene. This CDR3 has 14 residues. In DNA form, the CDR3 reads TGTGCCATCAGTGAGTCTGTGAGCAATCAGCCCCAGCATTTT. Translating it yields CAISESVSNQPQHF.

The chain combines TRBV7-3 with TRBJ2-1; 11 bases are shared with TRBD2. The length of the CDR3 is 15 residues. Trimming removed 2 bases from V and 7 bases from J; junction bases left unmatched: 4. The germline CDR1 and CDR2 sequences are SGHTA and FQGTGA. This chain's CDR3 is CASSLVSGRDNEQFF. DNA for the CDR3: TGTGCCAGCAGCTTAGTTAGCGGGAGGGATAATGAGCAGTTCTTC.

The genes are TRBV30 and TRBJ1-2, with 8 bases identical to TRBD1. V lost 1 base to trimming and J lost 9 bases; unmatched junction nucleotides: 1. This CDR3 contains 11 residues. CDR1 and CDR2 from the germline V gene are GTSNPN and SVGIG (reference sequence). DNA of the CDR3: TGTGCCTGGAGTGGACAGGGGAGCTACACCTTC. It yields the protein CAWSGQGSYTF.

This clone was counted only a few times. The genes are TRBV2 and TRBJ2-5; TRBD1 agrees at 7 bases. Germline V gene lookup returns CDR1 SNHLY and CDR2 FYNNEI. This CDR3 has 13 residues. V shed 6 bases, J shed 5 bases, and the junction held 6 bases outside the gene matches. CDR3 in DNA: TGTGCCAGCAGGACAGGGACATTGGAGACCCAGTACTTC. Its protein is CASRTGTLETQYF.

The chain uses TRBV7-9 and TRBJ1-1, with D uncertain. Germline V lookup: CDR1 SEHNR, CDR2 FQNEAQ (reference sequence). CDR3 length: 13 amino acids. V gave up 1 base and J gave up 4 bases, with 7 bases separating them. CDR3 sequence (DNA): TGTGCCAGCAGCTTAGAACAGAGCACTGAAGCTTTCTTT. It codes for CASSLEQSTEAFF.

This CDR3 reads CASSNRVDTEAFF. Written as DNA, the CDR3 is TGTGCCAGCAGTAACAGGGTGGACACTGAAGCTTTCTTT. This chain links TRBV6-1 with TRBJ1-1, with D tentatively TRBD1 (6 bases). Trimming removed 5 bases at V and 3 bases at J, with 10 bases between. In germline, CDR1 is MNHNS, CDR2 SASEGT. There are 13 residues in the CDR3.

V gene TRBV6-6 combines with J gene TRBJ2-1; D is perhaps TRBD1 (7 bases). There are 15 residues in the CDR3. The ends were cut back, 7 bases at V and 8 bases at J, with 21 bases in the middle. Germline CDR1 is MNHNY and CDR2 is SVGAGI (reference sequence). CDR3 amino acids: CASTYRLGQDHEQFF. In nucleotides, the CDR3 is TGTGCCAGCACCTACCGACTAGGACAGGACCATGAGCAGTTCTTC.

This clone was picked up a small number of times. V is TRBV30 and J is TRBJ1-5; D not resolved. Germline CDR1 GTSNPN, CDR2 SVGIG (reference sequence). The V and J ends lost 2 bases and 11 bases respectively, with 13 bases between them. The CDR3 totals 12 residues. The CDR3 loop reads CAWSQHSMAQHF. In DNA, the CDR3 is TGTGCCTGGAGTCAACACTCGATGGCCCAGCATTTT. Using reference TRBV30 and TRBJ1-5 for the parts outside the CDR3, the full variable domain is SQTIHQWPATLVQPVGSPLSLECTVEGTSNPNLYWYRQAAGRGLQLLFYSVGIGQISSEVPQNLSASRPQDRQFILSSKKLLLSDSGFYLCAWSQHSMAQHFGDGTRLSIL.

This chain joins TRBV28 and TRBJ1-2; tentatively, D is TRBD1 (6 bases). The length of the CDR3 is 14 residues. Germline CDR1 and CDR2: MDHEN and SYDVKM. V gave up 10 bases and J gave up 1 base, with 16 bases separating them. The chain's CDR3 is CATQRGGLNYGYTF. The DNA of the CDR3 is TGTGCCACTCAAAGGGGGGGCCTTAACTATGGCTACACCTTC.

The J gene is TRBJ1-5, the V gene TRBV6-1, with 7 bases matching TRBD1. Losses at the gene ends were 4 bases for V and 0 bases for J; bases not matched to a gene: 3. Germline CDR1 MNHNS, CDR2 SASEGT. This CDR3 has 15 amino acids. For the CDR3, the DNA is TGTGCCAGCAGTGGCTACAGGGGTAGCAATCAGCCCCAGCATTTT. Encoded protein: CASSGYRGSNQPQHF.

The chain recombines TRBV28 with TRBJ2-1; D is unclear. The V gene's germline CDR1 is MDHEN and CDR2 SYDVKM. Trimming cost V 5 bases and J 8 bases, with 10 bases left between them. This CDR3 is built from 12 residues. CDR3 region: CASSRYGYEQFF. CDR3 nucleotides: TGTGCCAGCAGTCGTTACGGGTATGAGCAGTTCTTC.

The chain links TRBV11-2 to TRBJ1-6, with D unresolved. The CDR3 runs to 15 residues. The V gene lost 2 bases and the J gene lost 6 bases, with 11 bases spanning the gap. Germline CDR1 is SGHAT and CDR2 is FQNNGV. The CDR3 here is CASSLFGESNSPLHF. The CDR3 DNA follows: TGTGCCAGCAGCTTATTCGGCGAATCTAATTCACCCCTCCACTTT. Full variable domain (rest looked up from reference TRBV11-2 and TRBJ1-6): EAGVAQSPRYKIIEKRQSVAFWCNPISGHATLYWYQQILGQGPKLLIQFQNNGVVDDSQLPKDRFSAERLKGVDSTLKIQPAKLEDSAVYLCASSLFGESNSPLHFGNGTRLTVT.

This sequence joins TRBV28 and TRBJ2-3, with D hard to call. V dropped 6 bases and J dropped 1 base, with 14 bases sitting between them. The CDR3 spans 15 residues. CDR1 is MDHEN and CDR2 is SYDVKM in the germline V gene. The CDR3 protein is CASRPWQTRTDTQYF. DNA of the CDR3: TGTGCCAGCAGGCCTTGGCAGACACGCACAGATACGCAGTATTTT.

The chain combines TRBV4-2 with TRBJ2-1; D possibly corresponds to TRBD2 (5 bases). The CDR3 spans 13 residues. Germline V gene sequence: CDR1 LGHNA, CDR2 YNFKEQ. Trimming cost V 5 bases and J 4 bases, with 9 bases left between them. This CDR3 is CASSSGLYNEQFF. In DNA, the CDR3 is TGTGCCAGCAGCAGTGGACTGTACAATGAGCAGTTCTTC.

J is TRBJ2-7 and V is TRBV4-2; tentative D call: TRBD2 (6 bases). The CDR3 length is 13 residues. The germline V gene encodes CDR1 LGHNA and CDR2 YNFKEQ. Deletions cut 0 bases from V and 5 bases from J, with 8 bases between. The CDR3 DNA is TGTGCCAGCAGCCAAGAGGGGGGAGACGAGCAGTACTTC. Its protein product is CASSQEGGDEQYF.

The V call is TRBV10-3, the J call TRBJ1-3; perhaps TRBD1 as D (6 bases). V shed 2 bases and J shed 2 bases, with 10 bases lying between them. CDR3 length: 15 amino acids. Germline CDR1 ENHRY, CDR2 SYGVKD. The CDR3 bases are TGTGCCATCAGTGAGCTGACAGGCCCTGGAAACACCATATATTTT. It is translated as CAISELTGPGNTIYF.

The chain employs TRBV28 and TRBJ1-2; 8 bases are shared with TRBD1. The CDR3 sequence is 14 residues long. Germline CDR1 MDHEN, CDR2 SYDVKM. With V trimmed by 0 bases and J by 4 bases, 1 base remained unmatched. DNA of the CDR3: TGTGCCAGCAGTTTATGGGGACAGGCCTATGGCTACACCTTC. Amino acids: CASSLWGQAYGYTF.

The CDR3 nucleotides are TGTGCCAGTAGCCTCGCAGTCCGGTCGGGCTACACCTTC. It codes for CASSLAVRSGYTF. The chain joins TRBV19 to TRBJ1-2; no clear D gene. Germline V CDR1 and CDR2: LNHDA, SQIVND (reference sequence). The CDR3 is 13 amino acids. V lost 6 bases and J 8 bases, leaving 16 bases between the germline ends.